What follows describes a single TCR beta chain. At one end, the junction sequence differs from germline, possibly due to a read error. The length of the CDR3 is 15 residues. Germline CDR1 and CDR2: SGHRS and YFSETQ. This sample was taken from a study of blood T cell repertoires in COVID-19. Per the authors' pipeline: Reference gene primer amplification yielded estimated nucleated cell counts. Profiling relied on immunoSEQ multiplex PCR, and the TCRdb table lists in-frame clones only, not all of them. V, J and clone size are taken as reported in that table, and D and trimming were inferred from the DNA itself. The table shows approximately 250,000 clones, with over 75% occurring only once.

The TCR comes from a woman aged 40-49 years who had been exposed to COVID-19. The source material was PBMCs or T cells enriched from blood (not recorded which). The chain uses TRBV5-1 and TRBJ1-1; TRBD1 is a possible D gene (6 bases). The CDR3 reads CASSVPGGAIPEAFF. The DNA for the CDR3 is TGTGCCAGCAGCGTGCCGGGGGGGGCGATCCCCGAAGCTTTCTTT.